This TCR beta chain originates from a study of OX40 agonist ivuxolimab in advanced cancers. General study results and limits: Average numbers of expanded clones were greater in CD8+ T cells than in CD4+.

Trimming took off 6 bases at V and 8 bases at J, with 19 bases between the two ends. This CDR3 is built from 15 residues. The germline V gene encodes CDR1 MGHDK and CDR2 SYGVNS. Using immunoSEQ multiplex PCR, the repertoire was profiled, and TCRdb retains in-frame clones only, with some absent. The table has 72,000 or so clones, around 88% seen once; the top ten hold around 0.86%. As regards this clone: As yet, its antigen is unknown.

The sequence was collected from an adult with an advanced solid tumor such as melanoma, head and neck, liver or kidney cancer. V gene TRBV25-1 combines with J gene TRBJ1-4; the D is unclear. The sample in question was CD4+ or CD8+ T cells sorted from blood, obtained in a trial of the OX40 agonist ivuxolimab. DNA for the CDR3: TGTGCCAGCAGCGCGGGGTCAGGCGGAGTGGAAAAACTGTTTTTT. It yields the protein CASSAGSGGVEKLFF.